This is a list of T cell receptor beta chains from one sample in a study of beta chain features in type 1 diabetes. Clones were read by immunoSEQ multiplex PCR, and TCRdb kept only the in-frame ones, dropping some. The sample lists 310,000 or so clones; 8% were seen once. Specimen: central memory CD4+ T cells from blood. The receptors come from a woman aged 18-30 years in good health. CDR3s include the opening cysteine and the closing phenylalanine or tryptophan. The D gene is left open where the match is weak. Size tells how often a clone was seen (once, few, many) or the class of an expanded clone, and some rows leave it out.

d_call j_call clone_size v_call cdr3_aa cdr3_nt
NA TRBJ2-1 NA TRBV20-1 CSGLIHNEQFF TGCTCGGGGCTAATACACAATGAGCAGTTCTTC
TRBD1 TRBJ2-2 few TRBV10-3 CAITGTGANTGELFF TGTGCCATCACAGGGACAGGCGCGAACACCGGGGAGCTGTTTTTT
NA TRBJ2-5 NA TRBV14 CASSRDLQETQYF TGTGCCAGCAGCCGAGACTTACAAGAGACCCAGTACTTC
TRBD2 TRBJ2-1 NA TRBV7-8 CASNLGPSGSRRIYNEQFF TGTGCCAGCAACCTGGGTCCTAGCGGGAGTCGTAGAATCTACAATGAGCAGTTCTTC
TRBD2 TRBJ2-6 many TRBV13 CASSSHGAGAPGANVLTF TGTGCCAGCAGCTCGCACGGAGCGGGAGCCCCTGGGGCCAACGTCCTGACTTTC
TRBD1 TRBJ1-5 few TRBV28 CASSPNPGTGDQPQHF TGTGCCAGCAGTCCGAACCCCGGGACAGGGGATCAGCCCCAGCATTTT
TRBD1 TRBJ2-7 few TRBV27 CASSSTGGWGEQYF TGTGCCAGCAGTTCAACAGGGGGTTGGGGCGAGCAGTACTTC
NA TRBJ1-1 NA TRBV10-2 CASSDMNTEAFF TGCGCCAGCAGTGATATGAACACTGAAGCTTTCTTT
TRBD1 TRBJ2-4 few TRBV4-3 CASSQDLRPTGPLAKNIQYF TGCGCCAGCAGCCAAGACCTTAGGCCGACAGGGCCGCTAGCCAAAAACATTCAGTACTTC
NA TRBJ2-7 few TRBV7-2 CASSSWDRYEQYF TGTGCCAGCAGCTCCTGGGACCGCTACGAGCAGTACTTC
TRBD2 TRBJ2-1 NA TRBV4-1 CASSQDQERENEQFF TGCGCCAGCAGCCAAGATCAGGAGCGGGAGAATGAGCAGTTCTTC
NA TRBJ2-7 few TRBV10-2 CASRGGTGPSYEQYF TGCGCCAGCAGAGGAGGGACGGGACCTTCCTACGAGCAGTACTTC
TRBD2 TRBJ2-7 NA TRBV5-1 CASSFSGRLDEQYF TGCGCCAGCAGCTTTAGCGGGAGGTTGGACGAGCAGTACTTC
TRBD2 TRBJ2-5 NA TRBV5-6 CASSLVRTSGKETQYF TGTGCCAGCAGCTTGGTTCGCACTAGCGGGAAAGAGACCCAGTACTTC
TRBD1 TRBJ2-7 NA TRBV15 CATSRERQGAREQYF TGTGCCACCAGCAGAGAAAGACAGGGGGCCCGCGAGCAGTACTTC
NA TRBJ2-1 few TRBV28 CASSLSHNEQFF TGTGCCAGCAGTCTCAGTCATAATGAGCAGTTCTTC
TRBD2 TRBJ2-7 NA TRBV13 CASSLAGGKIYEQYF TGTGCCAGCAGCCTAGCGGGAGGGAAGATCTACGAGCAGTACTTC
NA TRBJ2-1 few TRBV4-1 CASSQDRDGILFF TGCGCCAGCAGCCAAGATAGGGACGGGATTCTGTTCTTC
NA TRBJ2-5 NA TRBV19 CASRMAGRETQYF TGTGCCAGTAGGATGGCAGGGAGAGAGACCCAGTACTTC
NA TRBJ2-1 few TRBV7-9 CASSLTVTEQFF TGTGCCAGCAGCTTAACCGTCACTGAGCAGTTCTTC
NA TRBJ2-7 NA TRBV19 CASSIDRVSATYEQYF TGTGCCAGTAGTATAGATCGTGTTAGCGCGACCTACGAGCAGTACTTC
NA TRBJ1-2 NA TRBV27 CASSSALVPRGYTF TGTGCCAGCAGTTCCGCTTTAGTCCCGCGTGGCTACACCTTC
NA TRBJ1-4 NA TRBV7-9 CASKQGANEKLFF TGTGCCAGCAAACAGGGCGCTAATGAAAAACTGTTTTTT
NA TRBJ2-5 few TRBV5-1 CASSYNGLQETQYF TGCGCCAGCAGCTACAACGGGCTGCAAGAGACCCAGTACTTC
TRBD1 TRBJ2-3 many TRBV10-3 CATKTGGGTDTQYF TGTGCCACCAAAACAGGGGGCGGGACAGATACGCAGTATTTT
TRBD2 TRBJ2-1 few TRBV18 CASSPTRSGGGYNEQFF TGTGCCAGCTCACCGACGCGAAGCGGGGGAGGGTACAATGAGCAGTTCTTC
NA TRBJ2-5 NA TRBV5-4 CASSPPQGQETQYF TGTGCCAGCAGCCCACCACAGGGACAAGAGACCCAGTACTTC
NA TRBJ1-2 NA TRBV18 CASSPSEIYGYTF TGTGCCAGCTCACCTAGCGAAATCTATGGCTACACCTTC
NA TRBJ1-2 NA TRBV19 CASSGGDGYTF TGTGCCAGTAGTGGGGGCGATGGCTACACCTTC
TRBD2 TRBJ2-7 NA TRBV7-8 CASSLAASGRYEQYF TGTGCCAGCAGCTTAGCGGCTAGCGGGAGATACGAGCAGTACTTC
NA TRBJ2-6 NA TRBV7-9 CASRLSSGANVLTF TGTGCCAGCAGGCTGAGCTCTGGGGCCAACGTCCTGACTTTC
TRBD1 TRBJ2-1 NA TRBV4-2 CASSRQGTSSYNEQFF TGTGCCAGCAGCCGACAGGGGACGAGCTCCTACAATGAGCAGTTCTTC
TRBD1 TRBJ1-1 NA TRBV5-6 CASSLRQGRVGNTEAFF TGTGCCAGCAGCCTCCGACAGGGGAGAGTCGGGAACACTGAAGCTTTCTTT
NA TRBJ2-3 NA TRBV7-9 CASSLYFRQSSTDTQYF TGTGCCAGCAGCTTATATTTTCGGCAGTCTAGCACAGATACGCAGTATTTT
TRBD2 TRBJ2-3 NA TRBV29-1 CSVDQRDYTDTQYF TGCAGCGTTGATCAGCGGGACTACACAGATACGCAGTATTTT
TRBD1 TRBJ1-1 NA TRBV23-1 CASSQVRDRDLNTEAFF TGCGCCAGCAGTCAAGTCCGGGACAGGGATCTGAACACTGAAGCTTTCTTT
TRBD2 TRBJ2-1 few TRBV6-1 CASSGTSGSNEQFF TGTGCCAGCAGTGGGACTAGCGGGAGTAATGAGCAGTTCTTC
NA TRBJ2-1 few TRBV7-2 CASSLSSISSYNEQFF TGTGCCAGCAGCTTAAGTAGCATAAGCTCCTACAATGAGCAGTTCTTC
NA TRBJ2-3 few TRBV28 CASMSTGKDTQYF TGTGCCAGCATGTCGACAGGCAAGGATACGCAGTATTTT
NA TRBJ2-1 few TRBV19 CASSINNVDEQFF TGTGCCAGTAGTATAAACAATGTGGATGAGCAGTTCTTC
TRBD2 TRBJ2-3 few TRBV2 CASSGLAGGPRTDTQYF TGTGCCAGCAGTGGACTAGCGGGAGGGCCGCGGACAGATACGCAGTATTTT
NA TRBJ2-1 NA TRBV5-1 CASSLGTTRNNEQFF TGCGCCAGCAGCTTGGGGACTACCCGAAACAATGAGCAGTTCTTC
NA TRBJ2-3 few TRBV7-3 CASRGETDTQYF TGTGCCAGCAGGGGAGAGACAGATACGCAGTATTTT
TRBD2 TRBJ2-5 many TRBV7-2 CASSLGLAGFETQYF TGTGCCAGCAGTCTTGGACTAGCGGGATTCGAGACCCAGTACTTC
NA TRBJ2-1 few TRBV9 CASSVGTRINEQFF TGTGCCAGCAGCGTAGGGACAAGGATCAATGAGCAGTTCTTC
NA TRBJ1-4 NA TRBV6-6 CASRPGHATNEKLFF TGTGCCAGCAGGCCCGGACACGCAACTAATGAAAAACTGTTTTTT
NA TRBJ2-7 NA TRBV5-1 CASSREGAYEQYF TGCGCCAGCAGCCGAGAGGGCGCCTACGAGCAGTACTTC
NA TRBJ2-7 NA TRBV7-2 CASSLVAYEQYF TGTGCCAGCAGCTTAGTTGCCTACGAGCAGTACTTC